This TCR beta chain was observed in a study of response to subunit inactivated influenza vaccine. One entry per CDR3 protein results from TCRdb running MiXCR on the RT-PCR reads. The table records about 540,000 distinct CDR3 sequences, 20% to 25% of them present only once. CDR3 size: 12 residues. Germline values: CDR1 ENHRY, CDR2 SYGVKD. Trimming removed 6 bases at V and 10 bases at J, with 10 bases between. Another study also made use of these data, one on T cells expressing NK-cell markers. From that paper: Template switching by 5'RACE with UMIs generated the TCR beta cDNA. Repertoires of TCR beta were obtained from T cells sorted as CD3+CD56+NKG2C+, CD3+CD56+NKG2C- and CD3+CD56-NKG2C+. Seven donors tested HCMV-seropositive and one tested seronegative among the eight sequenced.

This TCR derives from a man aged 50 to 59 who received an inactivated influenza vaccine. Sequenced here: CD4+ T cells sorted from PBMCs, sampled about 13 days after vaccination. The chain carries TRBV10-3 and TRBJ1-6; tentative D call: TRBD1 (5 bases). CDR3 protein: CAIRSGTSPLHF. The CDR3 DNA is TGTGCCATCAGATCAGGGACGTCACCCCTCCACTTT.